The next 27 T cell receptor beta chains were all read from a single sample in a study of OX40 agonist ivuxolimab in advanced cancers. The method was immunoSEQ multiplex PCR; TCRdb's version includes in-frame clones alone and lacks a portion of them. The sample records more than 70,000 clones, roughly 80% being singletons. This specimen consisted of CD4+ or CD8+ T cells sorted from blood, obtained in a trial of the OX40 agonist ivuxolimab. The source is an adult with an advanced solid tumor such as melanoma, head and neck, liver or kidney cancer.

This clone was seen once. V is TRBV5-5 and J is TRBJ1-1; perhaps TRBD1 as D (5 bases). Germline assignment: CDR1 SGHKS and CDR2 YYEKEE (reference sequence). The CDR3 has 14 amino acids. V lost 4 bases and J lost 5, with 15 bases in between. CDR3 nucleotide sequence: TGTGCCAGCAGCAGGGACCTCCTGGGGACTGAAGCTTTCTTT. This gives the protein CASSRDLLGTEAFF.

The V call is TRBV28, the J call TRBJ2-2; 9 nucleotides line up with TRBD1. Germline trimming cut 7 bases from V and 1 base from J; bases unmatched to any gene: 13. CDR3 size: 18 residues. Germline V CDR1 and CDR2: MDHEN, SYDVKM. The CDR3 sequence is CASNKPGQGQENTGELFF. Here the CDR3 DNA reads TGTGCCAGCAACAAGCCGGGACAGGGTCAAGAGAACACCGGGGAGCTGTTTTTT.

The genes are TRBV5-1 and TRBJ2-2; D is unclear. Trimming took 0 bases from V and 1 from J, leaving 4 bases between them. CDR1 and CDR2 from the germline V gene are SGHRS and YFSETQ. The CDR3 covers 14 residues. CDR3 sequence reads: CASSLGQNTGELFF. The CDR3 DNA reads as TGCGCCAGCAGCTTGGGACAGAACACCGGGGAGCTGTTTTTT.

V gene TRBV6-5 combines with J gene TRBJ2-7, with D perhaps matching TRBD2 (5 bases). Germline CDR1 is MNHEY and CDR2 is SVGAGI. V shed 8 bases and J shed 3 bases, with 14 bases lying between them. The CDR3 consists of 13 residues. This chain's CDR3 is CASSRGSGYEQYV. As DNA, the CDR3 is TGTGCCAGCTCCCGAGGGTCGGGCTACGAGCAGTACGTC.

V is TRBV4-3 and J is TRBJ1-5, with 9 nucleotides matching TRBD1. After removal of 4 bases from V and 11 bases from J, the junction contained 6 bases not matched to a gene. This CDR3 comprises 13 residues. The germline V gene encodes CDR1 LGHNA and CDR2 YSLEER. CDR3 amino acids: CASSPDRGASQHF. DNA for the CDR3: TGCGCCAGCAGCCCTGACAGGGGGGCATCCCAGCATTTT.

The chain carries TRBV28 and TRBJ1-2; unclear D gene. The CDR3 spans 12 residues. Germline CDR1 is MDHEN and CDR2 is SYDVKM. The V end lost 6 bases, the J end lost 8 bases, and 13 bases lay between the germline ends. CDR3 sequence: CASSPGRVGYTF. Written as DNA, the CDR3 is TGTGCCAGCAGCCCCGGCCGAGTCGGCTACACCTTC.

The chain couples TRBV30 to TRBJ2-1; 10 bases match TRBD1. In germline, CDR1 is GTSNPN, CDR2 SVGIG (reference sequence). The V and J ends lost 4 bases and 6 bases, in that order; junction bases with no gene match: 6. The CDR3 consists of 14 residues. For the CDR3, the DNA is TGTGCCTGGAAGCGGGACAGGGGTTCCAATGAGCAGTTCTTC. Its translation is CAWKRDRGSNEQFF.

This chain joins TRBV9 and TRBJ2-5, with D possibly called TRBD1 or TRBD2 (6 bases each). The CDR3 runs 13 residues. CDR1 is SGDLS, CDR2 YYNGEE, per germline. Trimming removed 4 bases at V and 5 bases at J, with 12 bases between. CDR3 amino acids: CASSPGAGETQYF. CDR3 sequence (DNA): TGTGCCAGCAGCCCAGGGGCGGGGGAGACCCAGTACTTC.

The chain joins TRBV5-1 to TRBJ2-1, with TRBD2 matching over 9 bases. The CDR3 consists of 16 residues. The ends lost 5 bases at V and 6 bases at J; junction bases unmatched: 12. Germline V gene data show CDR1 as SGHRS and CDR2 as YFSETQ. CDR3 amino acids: CASRRSGSSVGNEQFF. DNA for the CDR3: TGCGCCAGCAGACGTAGCGGGAGCTCAGTTGGCAATGAGCAGTTCTTC.

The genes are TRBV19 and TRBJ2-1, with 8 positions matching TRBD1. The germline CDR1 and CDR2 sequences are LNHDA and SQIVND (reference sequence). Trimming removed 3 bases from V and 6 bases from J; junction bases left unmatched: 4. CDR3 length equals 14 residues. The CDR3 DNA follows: TGTGCCAGTAGTATGAACAGGGGGTTCAATGAGCAGTTCTTC. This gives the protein CASSMNRGFNEQFF.

DNA of the CDR3: TGTGCCAGCAGTTACTCGGGCAACTACGAGCAGTACTTC. Its translation is CASSYSGNYEQYF. The chain uses TRBV6-6 and TRBJ2-7; D is undetermined. CDR1 MNHNY and CDR2 SVGAGI come from the germline V gene (reference sequence). The CDR3 has 13 amino acids. Trimming shortened V by 0 bases and J by 3 bases, and 6 bases separated the two germline ends.

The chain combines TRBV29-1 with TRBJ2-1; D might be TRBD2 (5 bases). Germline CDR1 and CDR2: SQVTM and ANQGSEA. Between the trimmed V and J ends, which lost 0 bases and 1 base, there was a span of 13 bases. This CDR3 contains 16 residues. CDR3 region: CSVEEGSSKSYNEQFF. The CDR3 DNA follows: TGCAGCGTTGAAGAAGGGAGTTCAAAATCCTACAATGAGCAGTTCTTC.

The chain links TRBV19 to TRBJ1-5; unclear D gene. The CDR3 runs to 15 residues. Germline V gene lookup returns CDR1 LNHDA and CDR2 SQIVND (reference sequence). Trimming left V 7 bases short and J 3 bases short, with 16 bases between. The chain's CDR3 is CASKDTSPPNQPQHF. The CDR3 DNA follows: TGTGCCAGTAAAGACACCTCACCCCCCAATCAGCCCCAGCATTTT.

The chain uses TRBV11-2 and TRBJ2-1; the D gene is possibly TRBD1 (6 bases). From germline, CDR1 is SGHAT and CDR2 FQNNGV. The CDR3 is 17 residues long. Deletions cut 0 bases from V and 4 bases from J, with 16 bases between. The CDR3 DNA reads TGTGCCAGCAGCTTAGAATTGAGGACAGTGATTTACAATGAGCAGTTCTTC. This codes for CASSLELRTVIYNEQFF. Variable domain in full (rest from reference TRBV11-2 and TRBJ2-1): EAGVAQSPRYKIIEKRQSVAFWCNPISGHATLYWYQQILGQGPKLLIQFQNNGVVDDSQLPKDRFSAERLKGVDSTLKIQPAKLEDSAVYLCASSLELRTVIYNEQFFGPGTRLTVL.

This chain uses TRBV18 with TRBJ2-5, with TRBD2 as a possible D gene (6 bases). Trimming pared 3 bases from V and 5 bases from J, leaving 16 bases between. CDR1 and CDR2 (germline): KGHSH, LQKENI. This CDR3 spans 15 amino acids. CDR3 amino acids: CASSPIQGGGETQYF. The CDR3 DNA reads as TGTGCCAGCTCACCGATTCAGGGCGGAGGGGAGACCCAGTACTTC.

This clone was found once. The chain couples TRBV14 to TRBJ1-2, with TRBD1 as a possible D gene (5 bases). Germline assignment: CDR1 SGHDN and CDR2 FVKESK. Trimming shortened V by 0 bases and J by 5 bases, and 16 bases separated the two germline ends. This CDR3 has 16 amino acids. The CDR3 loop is CASSQDPTAGRYGYTF. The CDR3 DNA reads TGTGCCAGCAGCCAAGATCCGACAGCAGGACGGTATGGCTACACCTTC.

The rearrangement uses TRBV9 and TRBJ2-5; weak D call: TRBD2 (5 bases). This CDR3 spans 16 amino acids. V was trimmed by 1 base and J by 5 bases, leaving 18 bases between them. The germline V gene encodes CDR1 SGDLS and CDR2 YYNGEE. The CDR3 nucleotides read TGTGCCAGCAGCGTATGGGCGGGTGCTCGAGGGGAGACCCAGTACTTC. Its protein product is CASSVWAGARGETQYF.

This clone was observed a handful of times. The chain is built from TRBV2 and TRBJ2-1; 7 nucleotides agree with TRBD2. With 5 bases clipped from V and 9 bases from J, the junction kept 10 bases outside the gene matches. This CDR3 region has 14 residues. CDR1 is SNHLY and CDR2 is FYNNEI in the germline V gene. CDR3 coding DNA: TGTGCCAGCAGTTTCTCGGGACTATTAATTGAGCAGTTCTTC. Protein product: CASSFSGLLIEQFF.

The CDR3 here is CASSLWSLYEQYF. The CDR3 DNA is TGTGCCAGCAGCTTGTGGTCTCTTTACGAGCAGTACTTC. This rearrangement joins TRBV5-6 to TRBJ2-7, with unresolved D. This CDR3 is 13 amino acids long. Germline V lookup: CDR1 SGHDT, CDR2 YYEEEE. Trimming removed 1 base from V and 4 bases from J, with 9 bases in between.

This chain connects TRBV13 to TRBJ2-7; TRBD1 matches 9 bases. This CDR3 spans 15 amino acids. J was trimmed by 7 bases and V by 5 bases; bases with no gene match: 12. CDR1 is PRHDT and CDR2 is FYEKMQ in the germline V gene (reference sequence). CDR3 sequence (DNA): TGTGCCAGCAGCGCCCTTACAGGGGGCGGTCCGGAGCAGTACTTC. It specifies CASSALTGGGPEQYF. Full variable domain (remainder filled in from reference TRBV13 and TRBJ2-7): AAGVIQSPRHLIKEKRETATLKCYPIPRHDTVYWYQQGPGQDPQFLISFYEKMQSDKGSIPDRFSAQQFSDYHSELNMSSLELGDSALYFCASSALTGGGPEQYFGPGTRLTVT.

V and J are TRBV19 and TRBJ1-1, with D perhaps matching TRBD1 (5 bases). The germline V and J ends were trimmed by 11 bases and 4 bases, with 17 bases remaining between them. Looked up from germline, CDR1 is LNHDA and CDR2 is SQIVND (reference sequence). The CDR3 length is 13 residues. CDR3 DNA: TGTGCCGTACAAATGGCCACAGGCACTGAAGCTTTCTTT. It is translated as CAVQMATGTEAFF.

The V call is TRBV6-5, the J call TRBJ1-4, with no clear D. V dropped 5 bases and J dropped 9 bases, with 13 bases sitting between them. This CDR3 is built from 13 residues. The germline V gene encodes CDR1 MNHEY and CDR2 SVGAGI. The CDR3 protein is CASSREGGQKLFF. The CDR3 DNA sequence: TGTGCCAGCAGTCGGGAGGGTGGTCAAAAACTGTTTTTT.

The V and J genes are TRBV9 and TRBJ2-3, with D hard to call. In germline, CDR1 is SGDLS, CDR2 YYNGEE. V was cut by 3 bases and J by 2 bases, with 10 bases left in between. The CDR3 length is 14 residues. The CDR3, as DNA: TGTGCCAGCAGCGGCGTGTCGAACACAGATACGCAGTATTTT. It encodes CASSGVSNTDTQYF.

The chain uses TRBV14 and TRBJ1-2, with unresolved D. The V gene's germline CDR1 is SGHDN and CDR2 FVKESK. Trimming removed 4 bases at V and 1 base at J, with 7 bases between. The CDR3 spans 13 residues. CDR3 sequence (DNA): TGTGCCAGCAGCCCGGACTTTAACTATGGCTACACCTTC. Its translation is CASSPDFNYGYTF.

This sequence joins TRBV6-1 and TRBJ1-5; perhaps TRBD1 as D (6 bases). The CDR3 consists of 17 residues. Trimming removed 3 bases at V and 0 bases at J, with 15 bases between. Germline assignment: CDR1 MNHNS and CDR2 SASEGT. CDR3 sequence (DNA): TGTGCCAGCAGTGAGTTCCGGGACACATATAGCAATCAGCCCCAGCATTTT. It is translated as CASSEFRDTYSNQPQHF.

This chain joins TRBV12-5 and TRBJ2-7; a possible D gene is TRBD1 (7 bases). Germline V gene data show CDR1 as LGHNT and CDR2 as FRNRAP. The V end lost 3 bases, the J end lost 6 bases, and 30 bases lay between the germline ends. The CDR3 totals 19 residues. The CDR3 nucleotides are TGTGCTAGTGGTTTTTCCTCACCACCGGACAGGAGGGAATGGTCCGAGCAGTACGTC. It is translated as CASGFSSPPDRREWSEQYV.

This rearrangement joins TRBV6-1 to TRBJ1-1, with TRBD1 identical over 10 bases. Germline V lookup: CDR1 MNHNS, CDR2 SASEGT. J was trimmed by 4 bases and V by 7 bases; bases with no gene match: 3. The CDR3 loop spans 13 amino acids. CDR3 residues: CASTRTGGTEAFF. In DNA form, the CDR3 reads TGTGCCAGCACCCGGACAGGGGGCACTGAAGCTTTCTTT.